The text below deals with one T cell receptor (beta chain). Its antigen is undetermined. This sample was included in a study of CD8+ T cells in alopecia areata. Study background: The drug, tofacitinib, lasted 6 to 18 months, followed by 6 months off drug. Points from the study as a whole: For lesional scalp, especially alopecia totalis/universalis, clonality was higher than in normal scalp. In scalp samples, resident alphabeta T cells of normal skin are also sequenced.

Collection of lesional scalp punch biopsies and peripheral blood was performed in alopecia areata patients. After isolation, RNA underwent reverse transcription to generate cDNA as the sequencing template. Sequenced by immunoSEQ multiplex PCR; TCRdb stores in-frame clones only, minus some. The sample holds some 150,000 clones, around 55% seen once. Sequenced material: CD8+ T cells sorted from blood, taken at week 0. This clonotype was obtained from a human donor with alopecia areata.

The CDR3 protein is CAWSAGTGGIDYEQYF. CDR3 in DNA: TGTGCCTGGAGTGCCGGGACAGGGGGGATCGACTACGAGCAGTACTTC. The chain combines TRBV30 with TRBJ2-7; 11 positions agree with TRBD1. The CDR3 sequence is 16 residues long. V trimming: 1 base; J trimming: 3 bases; junction bases outside the gene matches: 8. The germline gives CDR1 GTSNPN, CDR2 SVGIG (reference sequence).